The clone carrying this T cell receptor (beta chain) was seen a few times. The antigen is undetermined. This CDR3 has 16 residues. V was clipped by 5 bases and J by 0 bases; unmatched bases: 9. CDR1 and CDR2 (germline): SEHNR, FQNEAQ (reference sequence). CDR3 regions were amplified by Arm-PCR using iRepertoire HTBI primers to build TCR beta libraries. One entry per CDR3 protein, called by TCRdb with MiXCR from the multiplex PCR reads. The sample yields hundreds of thousands of distinct CDR3 sequences, around an eighth seen once. This record belongs to a study of regulatory T cells in long-lasting Graves disease. General study results and limits: A greater number of public clonotypes (approximately 2,500) was shared by persistent patients than by new patients (about 890).

The time point was: newly diagnosed GD, antithyroid drugs for less than 3 months. Scientists built the TCR library using RNA that was extracted from PBMCs. All patients originated from an endocrinology department located in Xi'an, China. These data are also associated with another study on T cells in Graves' hyperthyroidism and ophthalmopathy. From that paper: Subjects aged 18 to 65 presented with newly diagnosed hyperthyroidism of less than 2 months' duration. First-round RT-PCR targeting the TCR CDR3 was performed with the HTBI primer set.

The sequencing here drew on peripheral blood mononuclear cells (PBMCs), taken at new diagnosis, from a patient treated with antithyroid drugs. V and J are TRBV7-9 and TRBJ2-5; 7 nucleotides line up with TRBD2. The receptor's source is a man aged 25-45 years with Graves disease. Here the CDR3 reads CASSPSGRENQETQYF. The DNA for the CDR3 is TGTGCCAGCAGCCCGTCCGGGCGGGAGAACCAAGAGACCCAGTACTTC.